This T cell receptor beta chain is from a study of blood T cells in healthy people across ages (dated by TCRdb to the mid-2010s). Background for the entire study: Template switching captured roughly one uniquely barcoded TCR beta cDNA molecule per two T cells in model experiments. Age-related changes in TCR beta repertoire diversity were measured in the study by deep sequencing normalized with unique cDNA molecular identifiers. Four age groups were formed from the donors: young (average roughly 16 years), middle-aged (around 39), aged (about 68) and long-lived (roughly 88). To avoid experimental bias, donors of different ages were distributed randomly across sequencing lanes. Two additional independent replicas of 1 million unique cDNA reads from the same blood draw were analyzed for two donors (one aged 18 to 29 and one aged 80 or older).

As to this clonotype: This clone's antigen is unknown. The record has no base qualities; no much larger clone is one base away.

The approximately 40 donors, aged 6 to 90 years, were systemically healthy Caucasian individuals from Russia. Each donor gave 8 to 10 milliliters of peripheral blood, drawn into EDTA-treated Vacutainer tubes. Ficoll-Paque density-gradient centrifugation was used to isolate PBMCs, with at least 6 million obtained per sample. Trizol reagent was used to extract total RNA from PBMCs, with at least 5 micrograms per sample. For every donor, an aliquot of PBMCs went through flow cytometry to measure the percentages of naive CD45RAhigh/CD27high T cells. The paper as a whole reports these results and caveats: Because profiling used bulk unsorted PBMCs, naive and antigen-experienced compartments could not be compared conclusively. The CMV infection status of donors was not known, potentially confounding age-related changes in expanded clonotypes. Total diversity estimates from one million sequenced T cells were considered lower bounds and underestimates. Observed TCR beta diversity per million T cells fell roughly linearly with age, and a significant reduction was already apparent by age roughly 40. Compared with the aged group, more naive CD4+ T cells, fewer expanded clones and increased TCR diversity were shown by the long-lived group, suggesting age selection. The percentage of naive T cells measured by flow cytometry correlated strongly with observed TCR beta diversity.

In the germline V gene, CDR1 corresponds to MDHEN and CDR2 to SYDVKM. Inclusive of the bounding cysteine and phenylalanine, the CDR3 is 15 residues long. Only the CDR3 DNA stays, 45 bases, in frame from base 1. Unmatched junction bases come to 8, with V trimmed by 3 bases and J by 8 bases. Library preparation was by 5' RACE. The sequencer was an Illumina HiSeq 2500. A second roughly 6 to 12 cycle PCR used a sample-barcoded 5' primer and a J-beta primer mix. A unique molecular identifier was introduced onto each TCR beta cDNA molecule by a template-switch 5' adaptor carrying 12 random nucleotides. Each sample yielded at least 2.5 million CDR3-containing paired-end reads. All of the RNA was converted into first-strand cDNA using the Mint cDNA synthesis kit, with a TRBC-specific oligonucleotide serving as the primer. Following uracil-DNA glycosylase treatment, all cDNA underwent a first 18-cycle PCR with the universal primers M1SS and BC2_uni_R. The authors' pipeline ran thus. Each sample was normalized by randomly selecting 1 million high-quality reads, each carrying a distinct molecular identifier. Reads sharing molecular identifiers were discarded rather than binned into consensus sequences. MiTCR, set to a Q25 quality threshold and the strictest error-elimination algorithm, was used for CDR3 identification, clonotype clustering and error correction. A nonparametric unseen species model with Euler transformation was used to estimate a lower bound on total TCR beta diversity. TCRdb reran the public reads through fastp at Q25 and MiXCR, keeping productive beta chains. Identical CDR3 proteins give one entry, which carries the most common genes and DNA. These V and J calls are TCRdb output, not the study's own analysis. The sample data list roughly 720,000 distinct CDR3 sequences, and about 53% of these were observed just once. The ten most abundant clones make up approximately 40% of the sample.

Sequencing input: blood. The sequence joins TRBV28 to TRBJ2-1; TRBD2 lines up with 9 middle nucleotides. This TCR was recovered from an elderly man in good health. The DNA sequence is given as TGTGCCAGCAGTTTCATTAGCGGGAGTAAAGATGAGCAGTTCTTC. Protein translation: CASSFISGSKDEQFF.